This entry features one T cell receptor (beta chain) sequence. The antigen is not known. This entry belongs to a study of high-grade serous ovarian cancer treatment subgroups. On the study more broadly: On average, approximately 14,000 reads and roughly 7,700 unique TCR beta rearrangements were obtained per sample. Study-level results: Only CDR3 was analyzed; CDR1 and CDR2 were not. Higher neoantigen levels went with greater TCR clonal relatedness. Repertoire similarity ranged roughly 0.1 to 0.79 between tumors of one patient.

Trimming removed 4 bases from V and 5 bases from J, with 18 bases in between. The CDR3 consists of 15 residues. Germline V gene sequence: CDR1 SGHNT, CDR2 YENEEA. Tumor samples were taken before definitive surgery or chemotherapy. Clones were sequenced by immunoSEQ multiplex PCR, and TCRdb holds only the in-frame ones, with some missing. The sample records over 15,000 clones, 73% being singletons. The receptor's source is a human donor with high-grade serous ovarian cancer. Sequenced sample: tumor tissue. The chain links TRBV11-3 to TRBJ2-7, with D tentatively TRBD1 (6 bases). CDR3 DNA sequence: TGTGCCAGCAGCTCGTGGGGGCGCCCCCAAAACGAGCAGTACTTC. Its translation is CASSSWGRPQNEQYF.